These T cell receptor beta chains were read from a single sample in a study of CD8+ T cells in alopecia areata. Some clones are missing from TCRdb's copy, which holds only in-frame ones; the method was immunoSEQ multiplex PCR. Found here are 130,000 to 150,000 clones, around 87% of them singletons; the top ten hold over 13%. This specimen consisted of CD8+ T cells sorted from blood, obtained at week 0. The receptors come from a human donor with alopecia areata. Each CDR3 is given with its conserved first and last residue. Fields, in order: V gene, clone size, D gene, J gene, CDR3 protein, CDR3 DNA. D genes are given only for firm matches. Clone size, where shown, is once, few, many, or a class for clones that have expanded.

TRBV6-1	.	TRBD2	TRBJ2-2	CASSDLAGQATGELFF	TGTGCCAGCAGTGATTTAGCGGGACAAGCCACCGGGGAGCTGTTTTTT
TRBV6-1	.	.	TRBJ1-2	CASSEDLVRGPGGYTF	TGTGCCAGCAGTGAAGACCTTGTGCGGGGCCCGGGTGGCTACACCTTC
TRBV14	.	.	TRBJ2-7	CASSPGGGGTEQYF	TGTGCCAGCAGCCCCGGGGGAGGTGGAACCGAGCAGTACTTC
TRBV7-9	.	.	TRBJ1-5	CASSSTDISNQPQHF	TGTGCCAGCAGCTCGACTGACATTAGCAATCAGCCCCAGCATTTT
TRBV27	.	.	TRBJ2-7	CASSPLGLSPYEQYF	TGTGCCAGCAGCCCATTAGGGCTCAGTCCCTACGAGCAGTACTTC
TRBV4-1	.	TRBD2	TRBJ2-2	CASSQEEGGRAPGELFF	TGCGCCAGCAGCCAAGAGGAAGGCGGGAGGGCCCCCGGGGAGCTGTTTTTT
TRBV6-6	.	TRBD1	TRBJ2-7	CASSYQGQGTEQYF	TGTGCCAGCAGTTACCAGGGACAGGGGACCGAGCAGTACTTC
TRBV9	few	TRBD2	TRBJ2-3	CASSTRLAGELNRPTDTQYF	TGTGCCAGCAGCACCCGACTAGCGGGAGAGCTTAATCGTCCCACAGATACGCAGTATTTT
TRBV6-5	.	TRBD1	TRBJ1-2	CASSYFQGGYGYTF	TGTGCCAGCAGTTACTTTCAGGGGGGCTATGGCTACACCTTC
TRBV7-6	.	.	TRBJ2-2	CASSPDGNTGELFF	TGTGCCAGCAGCCCCGACGGTAACACCGGGGAGCTGTTTTTT
TRBV5-4	few	TRBD1	TRBJ1-5	CASSMWDSGGNQPQHF	TGTGCCAGCAGCATGTGGGACAGCGGAGGCAATCAGCCCCAGCATTTT
TRBV29-1	.	.	TRBJ1-1	CSEQGAAKTEAFF	TGCAGCGAGCAAGGGGCCGCAAAAACTGAAGCTTTCTTT
TRBV25-1	.	.	TRBJ1-1	CASSESDRLNTEAFF	TGTGCCAGCAGTGAATCTGACAGGCTTAACACTGAAGCTTTCTTT
TRBV9	.	TRBD1	TRBJ1-1	CASSRTGTGMNTEAFF	TGTGCCAGCAGCCGGACCGGGACAGGGATGAACACTGAAGCTTTCTTT
TRBV2	.	TRBD1	TRBJ2-7	CASSEGAGGPYEQYF	TGTGCCAGCAGTGAAGGGGCAGGGGGCCCCTACGAGCAGTACTTC
TRBV5-1	.	.	TRBJ2-7	CASSFWTPPYEQYF	TGCGCCAGCAGCTTCTGGACACCACCTTACGAGCAGTACTTC
TRBV9	.	TRBD2	TRBJ2-7	CASSVVAGGDEQYF	TGTGCCAGCAGCGTAGTAGCGGGAGGGGACGAGCAGTACTTC
TRBV2	.	TRBD1	TRBJ2-1	CASSAGTGLSSYNEQFF	TGTGCCAGCAGCGCCGGGACAGGGCTCAGCTCCTACAATGAGCAGTTCTTC
TRBV27	.	.	TRBJ2-1	CASSPHPPDEQFF	TGTGCCAGCAGTCCCCACCCCCCGGATGAGCAGTTCTTC
TRBV27	.	.	TRBJ2-1	CASSFRRDEQFF	TGTGCCAGCAGTTTTCGGAGGGATGAGCAGTTCTTC
TRBV15	few	.	TRBJ2-3	CATSRGEATDTQYF	TGTGCCACCAGCAGAGGGGAAGCGACAGATACGCAGTATTTT
TRBV9	.	.	TRBJ1-2	CASSQGLTYGYTF	TGTGCCAGCAGCCAGGGCCTGACGTATGGCTACACCTTC
TRBV27	few	.	TRBJ1-2	CASTIIPLTVPGYTF	TGTGCCAGCACCATTATCCCCCTGACCGTTCCGGGCTACACCTTC